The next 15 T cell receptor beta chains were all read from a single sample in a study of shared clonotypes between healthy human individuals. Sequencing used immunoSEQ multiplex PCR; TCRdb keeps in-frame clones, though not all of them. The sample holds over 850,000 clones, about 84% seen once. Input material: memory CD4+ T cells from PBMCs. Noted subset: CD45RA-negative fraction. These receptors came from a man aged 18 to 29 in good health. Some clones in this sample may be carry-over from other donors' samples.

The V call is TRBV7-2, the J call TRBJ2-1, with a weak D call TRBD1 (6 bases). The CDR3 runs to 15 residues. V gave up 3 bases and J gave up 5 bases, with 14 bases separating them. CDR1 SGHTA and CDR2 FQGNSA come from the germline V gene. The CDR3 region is CASSFPSTGNNEQFF. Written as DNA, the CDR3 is TGTGCCAGCAGCTTTCCCTCGACAGGAAACAATGAGCAGTTCTTC.

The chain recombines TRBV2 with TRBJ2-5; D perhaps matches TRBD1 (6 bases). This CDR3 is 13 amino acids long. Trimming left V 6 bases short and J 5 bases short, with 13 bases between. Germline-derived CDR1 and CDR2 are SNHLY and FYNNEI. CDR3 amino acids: CASRGAMGETQYF. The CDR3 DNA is TGTGCCAGCAGGGGGGCCATGGGCGAGACCCAGTACTTC.

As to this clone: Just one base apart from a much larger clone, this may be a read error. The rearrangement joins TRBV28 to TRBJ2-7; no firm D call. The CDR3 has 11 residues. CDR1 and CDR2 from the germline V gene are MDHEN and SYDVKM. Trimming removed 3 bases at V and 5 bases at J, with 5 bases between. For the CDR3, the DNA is TGTGCCAGCAGTTTGGCCGACGAGCAGTACTTC. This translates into CASSLADEQYF. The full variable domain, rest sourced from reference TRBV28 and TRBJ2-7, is DVKVTQSSRYLVKRTGEKVFLECVQDMDHENMFWYRQDPGLGLRLIYFSYDVKMKEKGDIPEGYSVSREKKERFSLILESASTNQTSMYLCASSLADEQYFGPGTRLTVT.

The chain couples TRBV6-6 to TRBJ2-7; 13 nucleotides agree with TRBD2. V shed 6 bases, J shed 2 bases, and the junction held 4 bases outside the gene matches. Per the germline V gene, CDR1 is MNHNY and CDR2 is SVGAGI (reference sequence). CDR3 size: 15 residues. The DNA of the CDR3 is TGTGCCAGCAGGCGGACTAGCGGGAGAACCTACGAGCAGTACTTC. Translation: CASRRTSGRTYEQYF.

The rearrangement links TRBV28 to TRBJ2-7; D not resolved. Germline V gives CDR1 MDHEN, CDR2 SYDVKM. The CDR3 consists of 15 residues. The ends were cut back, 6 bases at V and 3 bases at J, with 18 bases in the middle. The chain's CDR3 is CASSQGSNTRYEQYF. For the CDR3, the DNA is TGTGCCAGCAGCCAAGGGTCCAACACCCGCTACGAGCAGTACTTC.

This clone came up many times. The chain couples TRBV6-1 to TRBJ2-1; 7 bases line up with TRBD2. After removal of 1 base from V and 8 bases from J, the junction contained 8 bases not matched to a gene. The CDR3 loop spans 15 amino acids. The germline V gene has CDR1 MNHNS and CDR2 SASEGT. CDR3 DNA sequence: TGTGCCAGCAGTGAAGTGTCGGGAGGAGTCTATGAGCAGTTCTTC. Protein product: CASSEVSGGVYEQFF.

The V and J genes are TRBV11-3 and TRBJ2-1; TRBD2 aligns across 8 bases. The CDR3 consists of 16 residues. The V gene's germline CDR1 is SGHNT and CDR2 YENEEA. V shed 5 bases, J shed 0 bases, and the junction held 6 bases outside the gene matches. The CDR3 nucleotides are TGTGCCAGCAGCAGCCAGACTAGCGCCTCCTACAATGAGCAGTTCTTC. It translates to CASSSQTSASYNEQFF.

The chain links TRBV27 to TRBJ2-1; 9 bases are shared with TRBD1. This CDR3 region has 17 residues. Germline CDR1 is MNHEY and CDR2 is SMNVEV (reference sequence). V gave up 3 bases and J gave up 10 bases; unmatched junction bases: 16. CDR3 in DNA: TGTGCCAGCAGTTTCTCCTCCGGGACAGGGTGGAGGGGCGAGCAGTTCTTC. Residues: CASSFSSGTGWRGEQFF.

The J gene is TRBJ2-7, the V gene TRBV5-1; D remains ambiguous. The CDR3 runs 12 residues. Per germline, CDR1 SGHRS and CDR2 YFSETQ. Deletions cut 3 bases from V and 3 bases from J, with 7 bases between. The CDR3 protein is CASSSDLYEQYF. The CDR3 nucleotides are TGCGCCAGCAGCTCGGACCTCTACGAGCAGTACTTC.

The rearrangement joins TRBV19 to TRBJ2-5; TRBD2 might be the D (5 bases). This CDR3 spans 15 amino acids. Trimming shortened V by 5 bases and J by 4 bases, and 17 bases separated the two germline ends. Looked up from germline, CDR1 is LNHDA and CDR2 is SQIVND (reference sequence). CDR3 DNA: TGTGCCAGTAGTTTCGCCGGGGTTTTAAGAGAGACCCAGTACTTC. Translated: CASSFAGVLRETQYF.

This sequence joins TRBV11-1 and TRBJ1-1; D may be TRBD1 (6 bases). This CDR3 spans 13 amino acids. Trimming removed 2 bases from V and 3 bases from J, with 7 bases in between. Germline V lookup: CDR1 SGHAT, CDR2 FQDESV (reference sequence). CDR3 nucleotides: TGTGCCAGCAGCTTACACAGGGACACTGAAGCTTTCTTT. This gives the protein CASSLHRDTEAFF.

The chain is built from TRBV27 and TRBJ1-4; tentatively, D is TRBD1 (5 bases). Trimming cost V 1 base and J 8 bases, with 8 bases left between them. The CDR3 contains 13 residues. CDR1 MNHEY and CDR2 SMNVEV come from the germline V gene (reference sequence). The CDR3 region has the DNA TGTGCCAGCAGTTTATGGAGGGGAGAAAAACTGTTTTTT. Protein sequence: CASSLWRGEKLFF.

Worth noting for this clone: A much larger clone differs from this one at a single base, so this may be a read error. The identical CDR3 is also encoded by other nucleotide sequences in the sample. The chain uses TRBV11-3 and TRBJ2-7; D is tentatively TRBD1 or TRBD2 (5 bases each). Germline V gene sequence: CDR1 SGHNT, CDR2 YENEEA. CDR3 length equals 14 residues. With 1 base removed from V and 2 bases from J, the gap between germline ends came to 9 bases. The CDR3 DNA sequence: TGTGCCAGCAGCTTAGGGGACGGGACCTACGAGCAGTACTTC. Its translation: CASSLGDGTYEQYF.

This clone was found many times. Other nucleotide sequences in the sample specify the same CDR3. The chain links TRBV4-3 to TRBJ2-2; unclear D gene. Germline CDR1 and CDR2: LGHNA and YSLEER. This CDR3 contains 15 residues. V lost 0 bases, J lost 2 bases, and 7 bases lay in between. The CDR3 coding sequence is TGCGCCAGCAGCCAAGAAGCCAGAAACACCGGGGAGCTGTTTTTT. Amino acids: CASSQEARNTGELFF.

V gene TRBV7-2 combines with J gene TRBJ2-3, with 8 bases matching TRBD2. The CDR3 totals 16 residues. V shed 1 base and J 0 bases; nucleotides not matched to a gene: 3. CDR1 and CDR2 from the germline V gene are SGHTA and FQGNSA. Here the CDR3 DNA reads TGTGCCAGCAGCTTAGTTGCTAGCGGGAGCACAGATACGCAGTATTTT. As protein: CASSLVASGSTDTQYF.